This entry features one TCR beta chain sequence. The antigen remains undetermined. The sample originates from a study of response to subunit inactivated influenza vaccine. Trimming took 0 bases from V and 4 from J, leaving 10 bases between them. The CDR3 has 15 amino acids. CDR1 is LNHNV and CDR2 is YYDKDF in the germline V gene (reference sequence). Whole-study results and caveats: It was suggested by the authors that few new T cells are recruited by each seasonal influenza vaccination.

Using its own MiXCR run on the RT-PCR reads, TCRdb lists one record per CDR3 protein. The sample has hundreds of thousands of distinct CDR3 sequences; less than 20% are singletons. The gene calls are TRBV15 and TRBJ2-1, with D uncertain. The sample was PBMCs from blood, taken approximately 13 days after vaccination. The receptor comes from a man in his fifties or sixties who received an inactivated influenza vaccine. CDR3 bases: TGTGCCACCAGCAGAGAGGAGATATATTACAATGAGCAGTTCTTC. Translation gives CATSREEIYYNEQFF.